This T cell receptor (beta chain) was captured in a study of T cell responses to AZD1222 COVID-19 vaccine. About this clone: Its target is not known.

Study results and limitations: As reported, nearly half of all spike-specific TCRs target variant regions that are unmutated. Spike regions recognized by vaccine-associated CD4 TCRs spanned the protein, led by 160-218 and 743-854.

Trimming took 8 bases from V and 6 from J; bases not matched to a gene: 12. Germline V lookup: CDR1 SGHTA, CDR2 FQGNSA. This CDR3 has 15 residues. Clones were sequenced by immunoSEQ multiplex PCR, and TCRdb holds only the in-frame ones, with some missing. The data contain 130,000 or so clones, more than 70% of them seen just once; the ten biggest clones take up under 3.5%. This material consisted of peripheral blood, taken on day 0 of AZD1222 vaccination. The chain recombines TRBV7-2 with TRBJ2-3, with TRBD2 matching over 9 bases. This TCR came from an adult in good health. CDR3 DNA: TGTGCCAGCGGTTGGAGCGGGGGGCGGGCGGATACGCAGTATTTT. It codes for CASGWSGGRADTQYF.